This TCR beta chain was sequenced during a study of patients and donors after allogeneic stem cell transplantation. TCRdb fed the RT-PCR reads into MiXCR, producing one record per CDR3 protein. This sample has some 30,000 distinct CDR3 sequences, with roughly a third found just once. CDR1 is SGHRS and CDR2 is YFSETQ in the germline V gene. The CDR3 contains 13 residues. V was pared by 3 bases and J by 5 bases, with 10 bases between. This chain uses TRBV5-1 with TRBJ2-3; D uncertain. The specimen was blood, either unsorted or a sorted T cell fraction (not recorded which). The TCR comes from a human donor who was either an allogeneic HSCT recipient or a stem cell or donor lymphocyte infusion donor (not recorded which). It is not recorded whose cells these are; they may come from a transplant donor. CDR3 DNA: TGCGCCAGCAGCTCCCGGTTCCTAGATACGCAGTATTTT. Translation: CASSSRFLDTQYF.